This record covers a single T cell receptor (beta chain). Its antigen is as yet unknown. This sample was included in a study of cytomegalovirus exposure and HLA in healthy donors. PCR amplification relied on 60 Vbeta primers (plus 13 Jbeta primers). Clones were read by immunoSEQ multiplex PCR, and TCRdb kept only the in-frame ones, dropping some. The sample lists roughly 230,000 clones, about 93% occurring once. This CDR3 is 14 amino acids long. V shed 4 bases and J 3 bases; nucleotides not matched to a gene: 6. Germline CDR1 and CDR2: SGHKS and YYEKEE (reference sequence). Notes on the study in general: An assumption of roughly uniform sequencing depth across donors underlay the presence/absence analyses. Apparent HLA restriction characterized most CMV-associated TCR beta chains in a later analysis. Common viral pathogens seemed to be connected with several of the most significant clusters, according to a later analysis.

The TCR was taken from a girl aged 2 to 10 in good health and CMV-seronegative. The material sequenced was PBMCs. The chain employs TRBV5-5 and TRBJ1-2, with TRBD1 matching 7 bases. The DNA for the CDR3 is TGTGCCAGCAGCGGAGGGGACAGCTACTATGGCTACACCTTC. This gives the protein CASSGGDSYYGYTF.